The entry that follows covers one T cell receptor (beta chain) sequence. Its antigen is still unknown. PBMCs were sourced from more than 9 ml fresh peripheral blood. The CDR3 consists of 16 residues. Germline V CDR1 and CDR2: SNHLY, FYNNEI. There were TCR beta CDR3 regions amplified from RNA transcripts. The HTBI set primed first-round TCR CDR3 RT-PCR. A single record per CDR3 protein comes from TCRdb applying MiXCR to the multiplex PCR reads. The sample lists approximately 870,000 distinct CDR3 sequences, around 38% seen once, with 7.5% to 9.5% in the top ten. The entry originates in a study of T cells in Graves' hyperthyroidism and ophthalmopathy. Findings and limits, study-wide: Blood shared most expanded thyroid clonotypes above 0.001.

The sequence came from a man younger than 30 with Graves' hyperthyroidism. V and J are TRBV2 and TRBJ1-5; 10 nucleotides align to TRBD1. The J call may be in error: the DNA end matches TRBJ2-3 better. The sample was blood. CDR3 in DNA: TGTGCCAGCAGTCTCGGACAGGGGGGTTCGTCAGATACGCAGTATTTT. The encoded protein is CASSLGQGGSSDTQYF.